These T cell receptor beta chains were read from a single sample in a study of blood T cells in healthy people across ages. One entry per CDR3 protein results from TCRdb running MiXCR on the 5' RACE reads. The repertoire has 1.5 million to 2 million distinct CDR3 sequences, approximately 40% of them found once; the top ten carry under 30%. Sequenced: blood. The receptors come from a human donor in good health. CDR3s include the opening cysteine and the closing phenylalanine or tryptophan. Only part of the rows carry a size: once, few, many, or a class if the clone is expanded.

v_gene: TRBV15
j_gene: TRBJ2-1
abundance: few
CDR3aa: CATSRVVNSYNEQFF

v_gene: TRBV7-2
j_gene: TRBJ2-2
abundance: .
CDR3aa: CASSLIGGFNTGELFF

v_gene: TRBV4-2
j_gene: TRBJ2-3
abundance: .
CDR3aa: CASSQVRAEGDTQYF

v_gene: TRBV7-8
j_gene: .
abundance: .
CDR3aa: CASSLVAASSYEQFF

v_gene: TRBV7-8
j_gene: TRBJ2-7
abundance: few
CDR3aa: CASSFVLGQVSYEQYF

v_gene: TRBV2
j_gene: TRBJ2-5
abundance: .
CDR3aa: CASRGPAGGRTETQYF

v_gene: TRBV20-1
j_gene: TRBJ2-3
abundance: .
CDR3aa: CSARGGHTQYF

v_gene: TRBV20-1
j_gene: TRBJ1-5
abundance: .
CDR3aa: CSASADRSNQPQHF

v_gene: TRBV14
j_gene: TRBJ1-2
abundance: few
CDR3aa: CASSRGDSGIGYGYTF

v_gene: TRBV7-2
j_gene: TRBJ2-5
abundance: .
CDR3aa: CANSLGTEETQYF

v_gene: TRBV2
j_gene: TRBJ1-4
abundance: .
CDR3aa: CASIERKANEKLFF

v_gene: TRBV7-9
j_gene: TRBJ2-1
abundance: .
CDR3aa: CASSLSQYEQFF

v_gene: TRBV28
j_gene: TRBJ2-7
abundance: few
CDR3aa: CASSLTGPTIYEQYF

v_gene: TRBV7-9
j_gene: TRBJ1-2
abundance: .
CDR3aa: CASREGGSYGYTF

v_gene: TRBV20-1
j_gene: TRBJ1-2
abundance: few
CDR3aa: CSAREGQGGYGYTF

v_gene: TRBV12-5
j_gene: TRBJ1-5
abundance: .
CDR3aa: CASGRGRPSQYSNQPQHF

v_gene: TRBV29-1
j_gene: TRBJ1-1
abundance: once
CDR3aa: CALEEGRGNTEAFF

v_gene: TRBV20-1
j_gene: TRBJ1-2
abundance: .
CDR3aa: CSASGLNYGYTF

v_gene: TRBV7-2
j_gene: TRBJ1-2
abundance: .
CDR3aa: CASSSMAGWGYTF

v_gene: TRBV7-6
j_gene: TRBJ2-5
abundance: .
CDR3aa: CASSPGTGGQETQYF

v_gene: TRBV4-3
j_gene: TRBJ2-5
abundance: few
CDR3aa: CASSQDGTGVETQYF

v_gene: TRBV14
j_gene: .
abundance: .
CDR3aa: CASSQDGPGTSRETQYF

v_gene: TRBV29-1
j_gene: TRBJ2-3
abundance: .
CDR3aa: CSVEAGGSTDTQYF

v_gene: TRBV4-1
j_gene: TRBJ2-3
abundance: few
CDR3aa: CASSQDGDVPFLDTQYF

v_gene: TRBV15
j_gene: TRBJ2-7
abundance: .
CDR3aa: CATSRRSGGVPYEQYF

v_gene: TRBV7-3
j_gene: TRBJ2-6
abundance: few
CDR3aa: CASSLIFGQGGGSGANVLTF

v_gene: TRBV10-3
j_gene: TRBJ1-2
abundance: .
CDR3aa: CAFSEVSNYGYTF

v_gene: TRBV7-9
j_gene: TRBJ2-1
abundance: few
CDR3aa: CASSFPGGPIDEQFF

v_gene: TRBV29-1
j_gene: TRBJ2-7
abundance: .
CDR3aa: CSLWEPPTPYEQYF

v_gene: TRBV6-2/TRBV6-3
j_gene: TRBJ2-5
abundance: few
CDR3aa: CASNGMSRTQYF

v_gene: TRBV6-2/TRBV6-3
j_gene: TRBJ1-1
abundance: few
CDR3aa: CASNQEVGNTEAFF

v_gene: TRBV7-9
j_gene: TRBJ1-2
abundance: .
CDR3aa: CASSLLTRDPNGYTF

v_gene: TRBV19
j_gene: TRBJ2-7
abundance: .
CDR3aa: CASSTGVWASYEQYF

v_gene: TRBV20-1
j_gene: TRBJ2-7
abundance: .
CDR3aa: CSAETGGGYEQYF

v_gene: TRBV6-1
j_gene: TRBJ2-7
abundance: few
CDR3aa: CASCQLGSSYEQYF

v_gene: TRBV6-5
j_gene: TRBJ1-2
abundance: .
CDR3aa: CASAFQGLGYTF

v_gene: TRBV2
j_gene: TRBJ2-5
abundance: few
CDR3aa: CASSTSGGAAETQYF

v_gene: TRBV7-2
j_gene: TRBJ1-2
abundance: .
CDR3aa: CASSLTSSYGYTF

v_gene: TRBV15
j_gene: TRBJ1-2
abundance: .
CDR3aa: CATSPRQGILQGYTF

v_gene: TRBV7-9
j_gene: TRBJ1-6
abundance: few
CDR3aa: CASSSTIGGSYNSPLHF

v_gene: TRBV5-1
j_gene: TRBJ2-5
abundance: few
CDR3aa: CASSLSLAKETQYF

v_gene: TRBV7-9
j_gene: TRBJ2-4
abundance: .
CDR3aa: CASSLGFSGDIQYF

v_gene: TRBV29-1
j_gene: TRBJ1-1
abundance: .
CDR3aa: CSSTGENTEAFF

v_gene: TRBV20-1
j_gene: TRBJ2-3
abundance: .
CDR3aa: CSASRYDSGTDTQYF

v_gene: TRBV4-3
j_gene: TRBJ2-6
abundance: .
CDR3aa: CASSQESSGGAAGANVLTF

v_gene: TRBV4-3
j_gene: TRBJ1-2
abundance: .
CDR3aa: CASSSRGQGDYGYTF

v_gene: TRBV20-1
j_gene: TRBJ2-3
abundance: .
CDR3aa: CSASLAEDTQYF

v_gene: TRBV10-3
j_gene: TRBJ2-5
abundance: .
CDR3aa: CAISELGQETQYF

v_gene: TRBV27
j_gene: TRBJ1-5
abundance: .
CDR3aa: CASSMSGNQPQHF

v_gene: TRBV11-2
j_gene: TRBJ2-2
abundance: .
CDR3aa: CASSLERVGELFF

v_gene: TRBV7-2
j_gene: TRBJ2-7
abundance: .
CDR3aa: CASSLVGLAGVSYEQYF

v_gene: TRBV5-1
j_gene: TRBJ2-5
abundance: .
CDR3aa: CASSWVTGETQYF

v_gene: TRBV7-9
j_gene: TRBJ1-1
abundance: .
CDR3aa: CASSPGDRGAFF